The present T cell receptor (beta chain) was sequenced within a study of T cell repertoires in cytomegalovirus infection. Overall study context: It can be stated that public TCR beta signatures indicated CMV infection as well as a matching HLA type.

A word on this clonotype: Its antigen is not known.

Using its own MiXCR run on the reads, TCRdb lists one record per CDR3 protein. Of roughly 310,000 distinct CDR3 sequences in the sample, roughly 28% were seen once. The source of this sequence is a human donor in good health (CMV status not recorded). Some clones in this sample may be carry-over from other donors' samples. The sample was cultured PBMCs, taken from culture after CMV antigen stimulation.

The CDR3 bases are TGTGCCAGCAGTGAAGTGACTACCAGCAATCAGCCCCAGCATTTT. As protein: CASSEVTTSNQPQHF. This chain uses TRBV6-1 with TRBJ1-5; no definite D call. CDR3 length: 15 residues. Trimming stripped 1 base from V and 1 base from J, with 8 bases between. CDR1 MNHNS and CDR2 SASEGT come from the germline V gene.